This T cell receptor (beta chain) was captured in a study of OX40 agonist ivuxolimab in advanced cancers. Repertoires were generated with immunoSEQ multiplex PCR, while TCRdb's copy carries only in-frame clones and drops some. Among 40,000 to 60,000 clones listed, approximately 79% were seen once. This clone was counted a single time. V was shortened by 4 bases and J by 5 bases, with 3 bases between the two germline ends. The CDR3 loop spans 11 amino acids. CDR1 and CDR2 from the germline V gene are MGHRA and YSYEKL. V and J are TRBV4-1 and TRBJ2-1; D not certain. This receptor was identified in an adult with an advanced solid tumor such as melanoma, head and neck, liver or kidney cancer. Here the sequenced sample was CD4+ or CD8+ T cells sorted from blood, taken in a trial of the OX40 agonist ivuxolimab. CDR3 sequence reads: CASSRDNEQFF. For the CDR3, the DNA is TGCGCCAGCAGCCGTGACAATGAGCAGTTCTTC.